At least ten counts were recorded for the clone carrying this T cell receptor beta chain. The antigen is undetermined. These data belong to a study of molecular identifiers for immune sequencing clone quantification. General study points: In naive cells, clones above 20 RNA copies held under 1% of molecules, whereas in effector cells they held over 99%. Identical TCR molecules that share a barcode could lead to an underestimation of highly expanded clone sizes. Spiked Jurkat TCR RNA equivalent to one cell reportedly surfaced among approximately 1.1 million naive cells.

Germline CDR1 SQVTM, CDR2 ANQGSEA. The CDR3 is 15 residues long. V was clipped by 4 bases and J by 7 bases; unmatched bases: 11. Previously described methods and listed TCR primers produced bulk TCR libraries. From the PCR reads, TCRdb called clonotypes with MiXCR, one entry per CDR3 protein. The data contain about 86,000 distinct CDR3 sequences, around a quarter of them singletons. This chain uses TRBV29-1 with TRBJ1-4; 8 bases align to TRBD1. This TCR was sampled from a human donor in good health. Some libraries in this study had Jurkat cell RNA spiked in. Input material: naive CD8+ T cells from blood, with Jurkat cell RNA spiked in. Subset indicated: FACS-sorted CD8+CD4-CCR7+CD45RA+ naive T cells. The CDR3: CSVAGQVAWGEKLFF. The CDR3 DNA reads as TGCAGCGTTGCGGGACAGGTCGCATGGGGTGAAAAACTGTTTTTT.